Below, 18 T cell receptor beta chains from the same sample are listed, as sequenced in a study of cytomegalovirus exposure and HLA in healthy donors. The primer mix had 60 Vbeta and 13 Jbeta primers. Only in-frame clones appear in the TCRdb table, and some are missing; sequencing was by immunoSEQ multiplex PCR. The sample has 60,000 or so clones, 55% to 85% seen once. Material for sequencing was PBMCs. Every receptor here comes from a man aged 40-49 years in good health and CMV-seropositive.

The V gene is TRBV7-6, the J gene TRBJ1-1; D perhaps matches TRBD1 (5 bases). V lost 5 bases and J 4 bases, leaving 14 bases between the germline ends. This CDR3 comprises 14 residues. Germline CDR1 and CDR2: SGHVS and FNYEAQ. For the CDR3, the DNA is TGTGCCAGCAGCCCTATGACAGTGGGCACTGAAGCTTTCTTT. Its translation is CASSPMTVGTEAFF.

CDR3 loop: CASSLGGEGAVGETQYF. CDR3 DNA sequence: TGTGCCAGCAGCTTGGGGGGCGAGGGGGCGGTTGGAGAGACCCAGTACTTC. The genes are TRBV5-4 and TRBJ2-5, with TRBD1 matching over 7 bases. Per germline, CDR1 SGHNT and CDR2 YYREEE (reference sequence). J gave up 4 bases and V 0 bases, and 12 bases lay outside the gene matches. This CDR3 has 17 amino acids.

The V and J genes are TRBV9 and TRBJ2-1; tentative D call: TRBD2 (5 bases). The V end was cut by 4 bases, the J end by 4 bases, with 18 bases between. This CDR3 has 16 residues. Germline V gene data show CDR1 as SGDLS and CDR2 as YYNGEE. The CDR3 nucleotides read TGTGCCAGCAGCCCCCCCGGTTATGCGGGTTACAATGAGCAGTTCTTC. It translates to CASSPPGYAGYNEQFF.

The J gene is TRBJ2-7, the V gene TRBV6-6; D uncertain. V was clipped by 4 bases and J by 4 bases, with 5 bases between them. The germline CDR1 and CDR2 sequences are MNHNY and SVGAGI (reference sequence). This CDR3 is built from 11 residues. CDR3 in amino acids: CASSSLYEQYF. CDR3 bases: TGTGCCAGCAGTTCCCTGTACGAGCAGTACTTC.

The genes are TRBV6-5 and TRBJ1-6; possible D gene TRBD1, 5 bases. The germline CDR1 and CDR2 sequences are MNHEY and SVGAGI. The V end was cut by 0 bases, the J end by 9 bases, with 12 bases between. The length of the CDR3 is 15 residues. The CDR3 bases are TGTGCCAGCAGTTACTCGAGGGACGGGGGTTCACCCCTCCACTTT. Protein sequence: CASSYSRDGGSPLHF.

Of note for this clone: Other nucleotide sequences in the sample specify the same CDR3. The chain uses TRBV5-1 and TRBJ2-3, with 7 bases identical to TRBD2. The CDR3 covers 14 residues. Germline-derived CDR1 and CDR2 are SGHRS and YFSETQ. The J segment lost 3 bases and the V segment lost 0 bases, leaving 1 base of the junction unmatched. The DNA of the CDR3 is TGCGCCAGCAGCTTGGCGGGGGGTACAGATACGCAGTATTTT. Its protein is CASSLAGGTDTQYF.

The CDR3 here is CASSPPDSKSYEQYF. In DNA, the CDR3 is TGTGCCAGCAGTCCCCCGGACAGTAAGTCCTACGAGCAGTACTTC. V gene TRBV28 combines with J gene TRBJ2-7, with a possible D match to TRBD1 (6 bases). Germline CDR1 is MDHEN and CDR2 is SYDVKM. V was clipped by 5 bases and J by 1 base, with 15 bases between them. The CDR3 has 15 amino acids.

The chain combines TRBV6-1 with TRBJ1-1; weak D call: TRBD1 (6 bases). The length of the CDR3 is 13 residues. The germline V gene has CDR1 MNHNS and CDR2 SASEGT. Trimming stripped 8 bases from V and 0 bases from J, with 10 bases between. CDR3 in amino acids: CASAGQMNTEAFF. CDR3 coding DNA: TGTGCCAGCGCCGGACAGATGAACACTGAAGCTTTCTTT.

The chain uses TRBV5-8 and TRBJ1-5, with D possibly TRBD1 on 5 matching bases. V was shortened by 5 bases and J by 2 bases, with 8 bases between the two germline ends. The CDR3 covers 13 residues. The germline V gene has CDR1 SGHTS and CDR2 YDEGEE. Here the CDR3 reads CASRGGGNQPQHF. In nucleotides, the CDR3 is TGTGCCAGCAGGGGAGGGGGCAATCAGCCCCAGCATTTT.

CDR3 amino acids: CASSRTGDEQYF. The CDR3 nucleotides are TGTGCCAGCTCACGGACAGGGGACGAGCAGTACTTC. The chain carries TRBV18 and TRBJ2-7, with TRBD1 identical over 9 bases. CDR1 is KGHSH and CDR2 is LQKENI in the germline V gene. Losses at the gene ends were 4 bases for V and 5 bases for J; bases not matched to a gene: 0. This CDR3 is 12 amino acids long.

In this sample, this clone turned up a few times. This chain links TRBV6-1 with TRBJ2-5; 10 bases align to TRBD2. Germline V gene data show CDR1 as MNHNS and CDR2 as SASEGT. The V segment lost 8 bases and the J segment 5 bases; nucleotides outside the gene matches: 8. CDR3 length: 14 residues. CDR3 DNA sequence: TGTGCCAGCTTCTTAAGCGGGGGGGCGGAGACCCAGTACTTC. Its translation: CASFLSGGAETQYF.

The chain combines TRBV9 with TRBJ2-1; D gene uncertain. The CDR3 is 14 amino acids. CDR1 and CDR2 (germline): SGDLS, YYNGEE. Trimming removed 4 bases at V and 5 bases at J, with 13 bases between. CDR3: CASSPSGTDNEQFF. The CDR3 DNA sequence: TGTGCCAGCAGCCCCAGTGGTACAGACAATGAGCAGTTCTTC.

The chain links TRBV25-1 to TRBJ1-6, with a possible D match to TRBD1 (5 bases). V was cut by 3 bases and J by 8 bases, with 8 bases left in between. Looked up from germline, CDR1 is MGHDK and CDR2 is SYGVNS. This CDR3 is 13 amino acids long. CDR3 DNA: TGTGCCAGCAGTGATGCGGGGGATTCACCCCTCCACTTT. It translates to CASSDAGDSPLHF.

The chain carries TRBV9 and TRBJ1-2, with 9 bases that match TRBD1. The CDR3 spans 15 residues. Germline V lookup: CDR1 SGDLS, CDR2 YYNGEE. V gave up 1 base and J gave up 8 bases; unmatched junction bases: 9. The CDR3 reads CASSVTAGQGGGYTF. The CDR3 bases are TGTGCCAGCAGCGTAACGGCGGGACAGGGAGGCGGCTACACCTTC.

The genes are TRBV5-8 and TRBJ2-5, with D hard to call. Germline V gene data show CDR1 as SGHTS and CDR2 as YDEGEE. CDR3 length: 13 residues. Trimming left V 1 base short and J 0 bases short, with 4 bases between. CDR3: CASSLYNQETQYF. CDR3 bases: TGTGCCAGCAGCTTGTACAACCAAGAGACCCAGTACTTC. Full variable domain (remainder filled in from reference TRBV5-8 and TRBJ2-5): EAGVTQSPTHLIKTRGQQATLRCSPISGHTSVYWYQQALGLGLQFLLWYDEGEERNRGNFPPRFSGRQFPNYSSELNVNALELEDSALYLCASSLYNQETQYFGPGTRLLVL.

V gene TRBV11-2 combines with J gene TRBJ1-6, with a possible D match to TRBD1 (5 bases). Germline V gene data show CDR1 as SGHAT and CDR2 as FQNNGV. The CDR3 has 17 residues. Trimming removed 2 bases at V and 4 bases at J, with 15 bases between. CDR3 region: CASSLFVQVEYNSPLHF. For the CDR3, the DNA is TGTGCCAGCAGCTTATTCGTACAGGTTGAATATAATTCACCCCTCCACTTT.

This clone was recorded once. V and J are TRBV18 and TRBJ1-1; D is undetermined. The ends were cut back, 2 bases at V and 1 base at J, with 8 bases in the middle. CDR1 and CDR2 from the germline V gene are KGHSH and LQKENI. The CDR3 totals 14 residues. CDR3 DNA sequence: TGTGCCAGCTCACCAGGTAGACAGAACACTGAAGCTTTCTTT. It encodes CASSPGRQNTEAFF.

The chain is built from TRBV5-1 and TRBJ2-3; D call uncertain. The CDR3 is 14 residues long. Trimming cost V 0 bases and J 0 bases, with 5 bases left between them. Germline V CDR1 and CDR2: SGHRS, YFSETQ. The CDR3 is CASSLGVSTDTQYF. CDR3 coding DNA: TGCGCCAGCAGCTTGGGAGTTAGCACAGATACGCAGTATTTT.